The next 6 T cell receptor beta chains were all read from a single sample in a study of Ad26.COV2.S vaccination and SARS-CoV-2 variants. As for treatment: roughly 20 received Ad26.COV2.S at low or high dose, single or two shots; about five received placebo; per-sample allocation not given. The samples date from day 63 after the first vaccine or placebo injection. Measured with immunoSEQ multiplex PCR; TCRdb has only the in-frame clones, and not every one. In the table there are about 350,000 clones, approximately 86% of which are singletons. Sequenced material: peripheral blood, taken in a trial of Ad26.COV2.S vaccine versus placebo. Every receptor here comes from a person aged 18-65 years who received the Ad26.COV2.S COVID-19 vaccine or a placebo.

The V gene is TRBV4-1, the J gene TRBJ1-6; the match to TRBD1 covers 8 bases. CDR1 and CDR2 (germline): MGHRA, YSYEKL. The junction had 10 bases not matched to a gene; V was cut back by 0 bases and J by 0 bases. The CDR3 runs to 20 residues. The CDR3 loop reads CASSQDPGQGFSSYNSPLHF. The CDR3, as DNA: TGCGCCAGCAGCCAAGATCCCGGACAGGGATTCAGCTCCTATAATTCACCCCTCCACTTT.

The chain combines TRBV9 with TRBJ2-3; 9 bases are a match to TRBD2. Germline V CDR1 and CDR2: SGDLS, YYNGEE. The CDR3 contains 16 residues. The J segment lost 8 bases and the V segment lost 3 bases, leaving 13 bases of the junction unmatched. The CDR3, as DNA: TGTGCCAGCAGCGACGATAGCGGGAGTTCAGAAGGTACGCAGTATTTT. It is translated as CASSDDSGSSEGTQYF.

The chain joins TRBV9 to TRBJ2-5; TRBD2 agrees at 7 bases. From germline, CDR1 is SGDLS and CDR2 YYNGEE. This CDR3 is built from 15 residues. V lost 1 base, J lost 1 base, and 4 bases stayed unmatched. CDR3 sequence: CASSVSAGSQETQYF. CDR3 nucleotides: TGTGCCAGCAGCGTATCAGCGGGATCCCAAGAGACCCAGTACTTC.

Here the CDR3 DNA reads TGTGCCAGCAGCTCCCGGACTAGGACTACCTACGAGCAGTACTTC. Protein product: CASSSRTRTTYEQYF. The genes are TRBV6-5 and TRBJ2-7; 7 nucleotides agree with TRBD2. Trimming removed 6 bases from V and 2 bases from J; junction bases left unmatched: 10. Germline V lookup: CDR1 MNHEY, CDR2 SVGAGI. The CDR3 spans 15 residues.

This clone was observed many times. This chain links TRBV10-3 with TRBJ2-7, with D possibly being TRBD1 (6 bases). V was trimmed by 0 bases and J by 2 bases, leaving 14 bases between them. The germline V gene has CDR1 ENHRY and CDR2 SYGVKD. This CDR3 is built from 16 residues. This chain's CDR3 is CAISESQGQNPYEQYF. CDR3 in DNA: TGTGCCATCAGTGAGTCTCAGGGACAAAACCCCTACGAGCAGTACTTC.

The rearrangement uses TRBV5-5 and TRBJ2-7, with D perhaps matching TRBD2 (5 bases). Trimming shortened V by 0 bases and J by 0 bases, and 10 bases separated the two germline ends. Germline V gene sequence: CDR1 SGHKS, CDR2 YYEKEE (reference sequence). The CDR3 runs 15 residues. The CDR3 protein is CASSLGSVSSYEQYF. As DNA, the CDR3 is TGTGCCAGCAGCTTGGGTAGCGTTAGCTCCTACGAGCAGTACTTC.